The rows below give T cell receptor beta chains drawn from one sample of a study of beta chain features in type 1 diabetes. Repertoires were generated with immunoSEQ multiplex PCR, while TCRdb's copy carries only in-frame clones and drops some. The table includes some 700,000 clones, roughly 13% detected once. The sample consisted of naive CD4+ T cells from blood. Source of these receptors: a man between 18 and 35 years old with type 1 diabetes. CDR3s include the opening cysteine and the closing phenylalanine or tryptophan. Fields, in order: clone size, D gene, J gene, V gene, CDR3 DNA, CDR3 protein. A D gene is named only where the DNA matches it firmly. The size field is filled for only some rows; it gives once, few, many or a size class.

size: NA; D: TRBD1; J: TRBJ2-1; V: TRBV6-5; DNA: TGTGCCAGCAGTCACACAGGGGATGCCTACAATGAGCAGTTCTTC; CDR3: CASSHTGDAYNEQFF
size: few; D: NA; J: TRBJ1-1; V: TRBV19; DNA: TGTGCCAGTAGTACCACCGGGCCTATGAACACTGAAGCTTTCTTT; CDR3: CASSTTGPMNTEAFF
size: NA; D: TRBD2; J: TRBJ2-3; V: TRBV10-1; DNA: TGCGCCAGCAAAAGGACTAGCGGCAGCACAGATACGCAGTATTTT; CDR3: CASKRTSGSTDTQYF
size: few; D: NA; J: TRBJ2-6; V: TRBV7-2; DNA: TGTGCCAGCAGCTTAGCTGGGGCCAACGTCCTGACTTTC; CDR3: CASSLAGANVLTF
size: few; D: TRBD2; J: TRBJ2-2; V: TRBV18; DNA: TGTGCCAGCTCCCCTAGCGGGGGAAACACCGGGGAGCTGTTTTTT; CDR3: CASSPSGGNTGELFF
size: NA; D: TRBD1; J: TRBJ1-5; V: TRBV30; DNA: TGTGCCTGGAGTGTATGGACAGGGGTTGATAATCAGCCCCAGCATTTT; CDR3: CAWSVWTGVDNQPQHF
size: few; D: NA; J: TRBJ1-1; V: TRBV6-1; DNA: TGTGCCAGCAGTCCCCGAGGCAGGGGGAACACTGAAGCTTTCTTT; CDR3: CASSPRGRGNTEAFF
size: few; D: NA; J: TRBJ2-6; V: TRBV5-1; DNA: TGCGCCAGCAGCTTGTCGGCCGGACTGGGGGCCAACGTCCTGACTTTC; CDR3: CASSLSAGLGANVLTF
size: few; D: NA; J: TRBJ1-1; V: TRBV10-3; DNA: TGTGCCACCCAGGGTACGAACACTGAAGCTTTCTTT; CDR3: CATQGTNTEAFF
size: few; D: NA; J: TRBJ1-1; V: TRBV7-2; DNA: TGTGCCAGCAGTTCCCGGTGGGCTACGAACACTGAAGCTTTCTTT; CDR3: CASSSRWATNTEAFF
size: NA; D: TRBD2; J: TRBJ2-3; V: TRBV4-1; DNA: TGCGCCACCCACGCTGGGGCTAGCGGGGGCACAGATACGCAGTATTTT; CDR3: CATHAGASGGTDTQYF
size: NA; D: NA; J: TRBJ1-1; V: TRBV7-8; DNA: TGTGCCAGCAGCTTAGGGGCAGGAGGTGAAGCTTTCTTT; CDR3: CASSLGAGGEAFF
size: few; D: NA; J: TRBJ1-3; V: TRBV25-1; DNA: TGTGCCAGCACCTCGGATTCTGGAAACACCATATATTTT; CDR3: CASTSDSGNTIYF
size: few; D: TRBD1; J: TRBJ1-2; V: TRBV4-1; DNA: TGCGCCAGCAGCCTCACCATTGGGCAGGGGGCGTTGGACTATGGCTACACCTTC; CDR3: CASSLTIGQGALDYGYTF
size: NA; D: NA; J: TRBJ1-5; V: TRBV19; DNA: TGTGCCAGTAGTCCTCCCATGAATGGAAATCAGCCCCAGCATTTT; CDR3: CASSPPMNGNQPQHF
size: NA; D: NA; J: TRBJ1-1; V: TRBV2; DNA: TGTGCCAGCAGTTTGGGGACTGGGCCGGTCACTGAAGCTTTCTTT; CDR3: CASSLGTGPVTEAFF
size: NA; D: NA; J: TRBJ1-6; V: TRBV13; DNA: TGTGCCAGCAGCACCTCGTCTGGGAATCTCTCACCCCTCCACTTT; CDR3: CASSTSSGNLSPLHF
size: NA; D: NA; J: TRBJ2-7; V: TRBV29-1; DNA: TGCAGCGTTGAACTCGAGACAGGACACTACGAGCAGTACTTC; CDR3: CSVELETGHYEQYF
size: few; D: NA; J: TRBJ1-1; V: TRBV30; DNA: TGTGCCTGGAGTGTAGTCGGGATGAACACTGAAGCTTTCTTT; CDR3: CAWSVVGMNTEAFF
size: few; D: NA; J: TRBJ2-4; V: TRBV5-1; DNA: TGCGCCAGCACCGGGACTCTGACGGACATTCAGTACTTC; CDR3: CASTGTLTDIQYF
size: NA; D: TRBD1; J: TRBJ1-1; V: TRBV2; DNA: TGTGCCAGCAGGGGACAGGGGATGACTGAAGCTTTCTTT; CDR3: CASRGQGMTEAFF
size: few; D: NA; J: TRBJ2-7; V: TRBV7-2; DNA: TGTGCCAGCAGCTTAGCCACTTTTCCAGGGAGAACACTCTACGAGCAGTACTTC; CDR3: CASSLATFPGRTLYEQYF
size: few; D: NA; J: TRBJ2-5; V: TRBV4-1; DNA: TGCGCCAGCAGCCACCCGACGAGCCGGGAGACCCAGTACTTC; CDR3: CASSHPTSRETQYF
size: few; D: NA; J: TRBJ1-1; V: TRBV13; DNA: TGTGCCAGCAGCTTAGGGCAGGGATTCACGATGAACACTGAAGCTTTCTTT; CDR3: CASSLGQGFTMNTEAFF
size: few; D: TRBD1; J: TRBJ1-2; V: TRBV16; DNA: TGTGCCAGCAGCCCCTATCAGGGGGGAGGCTACACCTTC; CDR3: CASSPYQGGGYTF
size: few; D: TRBD1; J: TRBJ2-2; V: TRBV25-1; DNA: TGTGCCAGCAGTATACTTCCGGGACAGGGGGGCACCGGGGAGCTGTTTTTT; CDR3: CASSILPGQGGTGELFF
size: few; D: NA; J: TRBJ1-5; V: TRBV18; DNA: TGTGCCAGCTCACCTACGGGGCAGCCCCAGCATTTT; CDR3: CASSPTGQPQHF
size: NA; D: TRBD2; J: TRBJ2-2; V: TRBV29-1; DNA: TGCAGCGTTCCGGGGGGAGCGAACACCGGGGAGCTGTTTTTT; CDR3: CSVPGGANTGELFF
size: few; D: TRBD2; J: TRBJ2-3; V: TRBV29-1; DNA: TGCAGCGCTGGCCCTGGGAGGGGAGGTAGCACAGATACGCAGTATTTT; CDR3: CSAGPGRGGSTDTQYF
size: NA; D: NA; J: TRBJ2-5; V: TRBV30; DNA: TGTGCCTGGAGTCCGAGACAGCAAGAGACCCAGTACTTC; CDR3: CAWSPRQQETQYF
size: NA; D: NA; J: TRBJ1-2; V: TRBV30; DNA: TGTGCCTGGAGTGCGGGGGGGAACTATGGCTACACCTTC; CDR3: CAWSAGGNYGYTF
size: NA; D: NA; J: TRBJ2-1; V: TRBV28; DNA: TGTGCCAGCAGCCAAGACAATGAGCAGTTCTTC; CDR3: CASSQDNEQFF
size: NA; D: NA; J: TRBJ2-5; V: TRBV12-5; DNA: TGTGCTAGTGGTTTGGTAGGGGCCCAAGAGACCCAGTACTTC; CDR3: CASGLVGAQETQYF
size: few; D: TRBD2; J: TRBJ2-1; V: TRBV11-3; DNA: TGTGCCAGCAGCCCTGGGACTAGCGGGAGTTCCTACAATGAGCAGTTCTTC; CDR3: CASSPGTSGSSYNEQFF
size: NA; D: TRBD1; J: TRBJ1-1; V: TRBV30; DNA: TGTGCCTGGAGTTTGGGACAGGGGGCTCTCGCTGAAGCTTTCTTT; CDR3: CAWSLGQGALAEAFF
size: NA; D: NA; J: TRBJ1-2; V: TRBV29-1; DNA: TGCAGCGTCCCCCCCTGGGGGGTAACCAACTATGGCTACACCTTC; CDR3: CSVPPWGVTNYGYTF
size: NA; D: TRBD1; J: TRBJ1-1; V: TRBV5-4; DNA: TGTGCCAGCAGCTGGTCAGGGGGCGGGTACACTGAAGCTTTCTTT; CDR3: CASSWSGGGYTEAFF
size: few; D: NA; J: TRBJ2-1; V: TRBV10-2; DNA: TGCGCCAGCAGTGAGCCCAATGAGCAGTTCTTC; CDR3: CASSEPNEQFF
size: few; D: TRBD2; J: TRBJ2-3; V: TRBV2; DNA: TGTGCCAGCAGTGTAGGCCTAGCGGGAGGTACGCAGTATTTT; CDR3: CASSVGLAGGTQYF
size: NA; D: NA; J: TRBJ2-3; V: TRBV5-1; DNA: TGCGCCAGCAGCTTAAGGAGCACAGATACGCAGTATTTT; CDR3: CASSLRSTDTQYF
size: NA; D: TRBD1; J: TRBJ1-6; V: TRBV28; DNA: TGTGCCAGCAGCCCACAGGACAGGGAGTCACCCCTCCACTTT; CDR3: CASSPQDRESPLHF
size: NA; D: NA; J: TRBJ1-5; V: TRBV27; DNA: TGTGCCAGCAAGATAATGACCGGGAATCAGCCCCAGCATTTT; CDR3: CASKIMTGNQPQHF
size: NA; D: TRBD2; J: TRBJ2-5; V: TRBV30; DNA: TGTGCCTGGAGTCAAGGGGACTACGAGACCCAGTACTTC; CDR3: CAWSQGDYETQYF
size: few; D: NA; J: TRBJ1-2; V: TRBV30; DNA: TGTGCCTGGATACAGGGAAACTATGGCTACACCTTC; CDR3: CAWIQGNYGYTF